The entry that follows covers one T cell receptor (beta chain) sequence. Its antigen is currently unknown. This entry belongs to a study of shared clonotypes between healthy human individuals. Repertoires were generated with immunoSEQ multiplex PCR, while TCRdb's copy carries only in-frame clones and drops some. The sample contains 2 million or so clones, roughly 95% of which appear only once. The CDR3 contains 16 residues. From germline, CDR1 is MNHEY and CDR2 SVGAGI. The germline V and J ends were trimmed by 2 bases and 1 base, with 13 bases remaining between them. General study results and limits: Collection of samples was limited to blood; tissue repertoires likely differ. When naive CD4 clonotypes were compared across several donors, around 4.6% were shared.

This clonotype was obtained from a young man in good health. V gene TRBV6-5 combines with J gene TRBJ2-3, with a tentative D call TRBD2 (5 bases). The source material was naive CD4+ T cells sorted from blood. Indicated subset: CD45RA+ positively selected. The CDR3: CASSYRPGRGTDTQYF. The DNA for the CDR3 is TGTGCCAGCAGTTACAGGCCGGGAAGGGGCACAGATACGCAGTATTTT.